The 7 T cell receptor beta chains given below trace back to one sample, sequenced in a study of T cell responses to AZD1222 COVID-19 vaccine. Data came from immunoSEQ multiplex PCR; TCRdb stores just in-frame clones and leaves some out. The sample includes around 130,000 clones, about nine tenths of them seen just once. The sample consisted of peripheral blood, taken 28 days after the second dose of the MenACWY control vaccine. Receptors originate from an adult who received the MenACWY meningococcal vaccine as a control.

This chain links TRBV19 with TRBJ2-3, with TRBD2 matching 11 bases. CDR3 size: 15 residues. The V segment lost 7 bases and the J segment 0 bases; nucleotides outside the gene matches: 3. Germline V CDR1 and CDR2: LNHDA, SQIVND (reference sequence). The CDR3 sequence is CASKGTSGSTDTQYF. DNA for the CDR3: TGTGCCAGTAAAGGGACTAGCGGAAGCACAGATACGCAGTATTTT.

This rearrangement joins TRBV7-2 to TRBJ1-2, with D hard to call. Trimming left V 2 bases short and J 1 base short, with 5 bases between. The V gene's germline CDR1 is SGHTA and CDR2 FQGNSA. The CDR3 extends over 13 amino acids. The CDR3 DNA follows: TGTGCCAGCAGCTTACGAGATAACTATGGCTACACCTTC. Its protein is CASSLRDNYGYTF. Variable domain in full (rest from reference TRBV7-2 and TRBJ1-2): GAGVSQSPSNKVTEKGKDVELRCDPISGHTALYWYRQSLGQGLEFLIYFQGNSAPDKSGLPSDRFSAERTGGSVSTLTIQRTQQEDSAVYLCASSLRDNYGYTFGSGTRLTVV.

There are a few counts of this clone. This chain connects TRBV27 to TRBJ1-6; D is unclear. Germline CDR1 is MNHEY and CDR2 is SMNVEV (reference sequence). This CDR3 has 16 residues. V was trimmed by 5 bases and J by 5 bases, leaving 16 bases between them. The CDR3 region is CASSRVGTENNSPLHF. In nucleotides, the CDR3 is TGTGCCAGCAGTCGCGTCGGAACAGAGAATAATTCACCCCTCCACTTT.

The chain uses TRBV18 and TRBJ1-6; 8 bases line up with TRBD1. Trimming cost V 3 bases and J 8 bases; bases outside gene matches: 6. The CDR3 contains 15 residues. CDR1 is KGHSH, CDR2 LQKENI, per germline. The CDR3 DNA reads as TGTGCCAGCTCACCGGACGACAGGGGTGATTCACCCCTCCACTTT. Residues: CASSPDDRGDSPLHF.

The chain combines TRBV2 with TRBJ1-4; TRBD1 is a possible D gene (5 bases). Trimming cost V 7 bases and J 0 bases, with 9 bases left between them. Germline CDR1 reads SNHLY; CDR2 reads FYNNEI. The CDR3 has 14 residues. CDR3 loop: CASNDRATNEKLFF. The CDR3 nucleotides are TGTGCCAGCAATGACAGAGCAACTAATGAAAAACTGTTTTTT.

The J gene is TRBJ2-2, the V gene TRBV7-2; possibly TRBD1 for D (5 bases). With 5 bases removed from V and 13 bases from J, the gap between germline ends came to 11 bases. This CDR3 is 11 amino acids long. Germline loops: CDR1 SGHTA, CDR2 FQGNSA. This CDR3 reads CASSHPGLLFF. CDR3 nucleotide sequence: TGTGCCAGCAGCCATCCAGGGTTGCTGTTTTTT.

This sequence joins TRBV7-9 and TRBJ1-5, with 7 bases fitting TRBD1. The CDR3 is 14 residues long. Losses at the gene ends were 5 bases for V and 5 bases for J; bases not matched to a gene: 6. In germline, CDR1 is SEHNR, CDR2 FQNEAQ (reference sequence). CDR3 sequence: CASSQDRLDQPQHF. CDR3 bases: TGTGCCAGCAGCCAGGACAGGTTGGATCAGCCCCAGCATTTT.